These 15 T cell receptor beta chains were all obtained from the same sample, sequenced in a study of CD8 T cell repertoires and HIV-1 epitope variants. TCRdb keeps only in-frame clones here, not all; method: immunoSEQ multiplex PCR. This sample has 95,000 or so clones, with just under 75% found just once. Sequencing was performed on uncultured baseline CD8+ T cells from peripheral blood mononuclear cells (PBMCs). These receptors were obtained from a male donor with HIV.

CDR3 DNA sequence: TGTGCCAGCAGCTTGGTGGCCCAGAAAGGACAGGAGGGCTACACCTTC. Translating gives CASSLVAQKGQEGYTF. This sequence joins TRBV5-6 and TRBJ1-2; 7 bases are shared with TRBD1. CDR1 is SGHDT, CDR2 YYEEEE, per germline. The length of the CDR3 is 16 residues. With V trimmed by 0 bases and J by 8 bases, 13 bases remained unmatched.

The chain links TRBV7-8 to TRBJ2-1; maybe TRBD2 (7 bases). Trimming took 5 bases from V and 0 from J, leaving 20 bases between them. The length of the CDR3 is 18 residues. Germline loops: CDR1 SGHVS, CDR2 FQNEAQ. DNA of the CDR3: TGTGCCAGCAGCCTTGGGGAGGGGGGTGATAGCTCCTACAATGAGCAGTTCTTC. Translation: CASSLGEGGDSSYNEQFF.

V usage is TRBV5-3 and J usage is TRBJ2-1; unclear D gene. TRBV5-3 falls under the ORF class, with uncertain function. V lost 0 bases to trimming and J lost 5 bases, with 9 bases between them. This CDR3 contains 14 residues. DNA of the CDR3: TGTGCCAGAAGCTTGGGCGCCGCTCACAATGAGCAGTTCTTC. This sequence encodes CARSLGAAHNEQFF.

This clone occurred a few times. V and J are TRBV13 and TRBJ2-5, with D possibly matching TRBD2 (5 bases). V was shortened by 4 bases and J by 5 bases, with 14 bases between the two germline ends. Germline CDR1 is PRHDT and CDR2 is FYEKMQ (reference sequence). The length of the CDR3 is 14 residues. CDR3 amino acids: CASSSTEGRETQYF. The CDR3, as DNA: TGTGCCAGCAGCTCCACCGAGGGTAGGGAGACCCAGTACTTC.

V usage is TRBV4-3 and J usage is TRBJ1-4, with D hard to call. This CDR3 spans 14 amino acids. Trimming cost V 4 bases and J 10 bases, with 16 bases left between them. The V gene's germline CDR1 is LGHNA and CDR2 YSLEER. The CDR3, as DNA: TGCGCCAGCAGCCGCGACACCCGACTAGGAAAACTGTTTTTT. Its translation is CASSRDTRLGKLFF.

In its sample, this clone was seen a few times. In DNA form, the CDR3 reads TGTGCCAGTAGTATAGATAAGGGGTACCGTGAAAAACTGTTTTTT. This gives the protein CASSIDKGYREKLFF. The chain uses TRBV19 and TRBJ1-4; a weak D match, TRBD1 (5 bases). CDR3 size: 15 residues. The V end lost 0 bases, the J end lost 7 bases, and 12 bases lay between the germline ends. Germline V CDR1 and CDR2: LNHDA, SQIVND (reference sequence). The full variable domain, its missing parts supplied by reference TRBV19 and TRBJ1-4, is DGGITQSPKYLFRKEGQNVTLSCEQNLNHDAMYWYRQDPGQGLRLIYYSQIVNDFQKGDIAEGYSVSREKKESFPLTVTSAQKNPTAFYLCASSIDKGYREKLFFGSGTQLSVL.

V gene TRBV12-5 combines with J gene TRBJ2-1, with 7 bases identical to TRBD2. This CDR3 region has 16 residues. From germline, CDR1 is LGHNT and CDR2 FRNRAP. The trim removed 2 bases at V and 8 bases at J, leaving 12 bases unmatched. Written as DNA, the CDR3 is TGTGCTAGTGGTTTGTCACTTGCGGGAGCGGGCGATGAGCAGTTCTTC. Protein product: CASGLSLAGAGDEQFF.

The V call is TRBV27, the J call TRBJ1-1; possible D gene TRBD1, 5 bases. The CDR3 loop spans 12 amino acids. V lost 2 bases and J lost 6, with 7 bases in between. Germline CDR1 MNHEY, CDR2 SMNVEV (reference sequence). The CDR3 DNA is TGTGCCAGCAGTTTAGGGGGGGCTGAAGCTTTCTTT. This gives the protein CASSLGGAEAFF.

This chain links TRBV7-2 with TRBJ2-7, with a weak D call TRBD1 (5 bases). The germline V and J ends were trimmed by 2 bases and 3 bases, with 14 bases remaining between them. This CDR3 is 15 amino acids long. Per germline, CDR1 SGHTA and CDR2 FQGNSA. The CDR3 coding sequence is TGTGCCAGCAGCTTAAGGCGAGGACACATCTACGAGCAGTACTTC. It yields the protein CASSLRRGHIYEQYF.

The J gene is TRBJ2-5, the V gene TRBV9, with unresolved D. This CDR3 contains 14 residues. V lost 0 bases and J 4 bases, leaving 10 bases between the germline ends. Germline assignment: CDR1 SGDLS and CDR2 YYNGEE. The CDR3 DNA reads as TGTGCCAGCAGCGTAGCTATGAGAGGAGAGACCCAGTACTTC. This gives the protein CASSVAMRGETQYF.

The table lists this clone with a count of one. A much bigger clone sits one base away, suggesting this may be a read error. CDR3 in amino acids: CASRPMTSGRASTDTQYF. The CDR3 coding sequence is TGTGCCAGCAGACCCATGACTAGCGGGAGGGCTAGCACAGATACGCAGTATTTT. The chain has TRBV27 and TRBJ2-3; 14 bases are a match to TRBD2. Germline loops: CDR1 MNHEY, CDR2 SMNVEV (reference sequence). V was pared by 6 bases and J by 0 bases, with 8 bases of the junction left unmatched. This CDR3 contains 18 residues.

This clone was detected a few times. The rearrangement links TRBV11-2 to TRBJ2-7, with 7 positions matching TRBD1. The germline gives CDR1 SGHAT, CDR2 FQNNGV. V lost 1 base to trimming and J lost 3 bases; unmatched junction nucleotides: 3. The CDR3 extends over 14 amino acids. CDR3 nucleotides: TGTGCCAGCAGCTTAGTCAGGGGGAGCTACGAGCAGTACTTC. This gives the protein CASSLVRGSYEQYF.

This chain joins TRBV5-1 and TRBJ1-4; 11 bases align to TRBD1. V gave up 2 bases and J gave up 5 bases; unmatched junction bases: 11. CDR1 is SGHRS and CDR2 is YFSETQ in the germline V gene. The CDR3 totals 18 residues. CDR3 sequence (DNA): TGCGCCAGCAGCTTTGGTTTCCGACGGGACAGGGGGAATGAAAAACTGTTTTTT. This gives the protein CASSFGFRRDRGNEKLFF.

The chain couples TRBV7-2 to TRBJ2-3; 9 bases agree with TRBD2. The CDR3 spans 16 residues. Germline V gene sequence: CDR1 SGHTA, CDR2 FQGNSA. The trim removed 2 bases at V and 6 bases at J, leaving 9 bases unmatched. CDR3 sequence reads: CASSLTISGGGDTQYF. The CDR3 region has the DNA TGTGCCAGCAGCTTAACGATTAGCGGGGGAGGTGATACGCAGTATTTT.

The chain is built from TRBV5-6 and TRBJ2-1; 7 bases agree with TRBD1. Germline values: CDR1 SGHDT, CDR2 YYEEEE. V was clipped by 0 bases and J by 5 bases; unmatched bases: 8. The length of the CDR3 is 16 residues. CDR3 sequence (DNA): TGTGCCAGCAGCTTGGGACAGGGTCGACTGGACAATGAGCAGTTCTTC. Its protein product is CASSLGQGRLDNEQFF.